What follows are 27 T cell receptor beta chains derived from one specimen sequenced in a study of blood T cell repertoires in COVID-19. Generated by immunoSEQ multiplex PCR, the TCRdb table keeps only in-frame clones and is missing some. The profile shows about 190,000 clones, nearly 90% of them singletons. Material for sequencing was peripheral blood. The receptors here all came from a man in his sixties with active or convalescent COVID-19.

CDR3 loop: CATYSGTGVNGELFF. The CDR3 nucleotides are TGTGCCACCTATTCCGGGACAGGGGTTAACGGGGAGCTGTTTTTT. The rearrangement links TRBV10-3 to TRBJ2-2; the match to TRBD1 covers 10 bases. The CDR3 contains 15 residues. Germline trimming cut 10 bases from V and 7 bases from J; bases unmatched to any gene: 12. Germline assignment: CDR1 ENHRY and CDR2 SYGVKD.

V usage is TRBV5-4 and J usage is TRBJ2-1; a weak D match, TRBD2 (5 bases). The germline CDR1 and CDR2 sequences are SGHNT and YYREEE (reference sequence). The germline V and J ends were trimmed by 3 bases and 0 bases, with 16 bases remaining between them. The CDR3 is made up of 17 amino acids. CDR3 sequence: CASSSPVLGSSYNEQFF. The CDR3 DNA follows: TGTGCCAGCAGCTCCCCCGTGCTGGGGAGCTCCTACAATGAGCAGTTCTTC.

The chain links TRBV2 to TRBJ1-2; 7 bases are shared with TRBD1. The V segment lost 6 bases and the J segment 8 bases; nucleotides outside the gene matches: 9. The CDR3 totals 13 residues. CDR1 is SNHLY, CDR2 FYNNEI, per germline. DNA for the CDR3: TGTGCCAGCAGGCAAGGGACAGTTCGAGGCTACACCTTC. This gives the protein CASRQGTVRGYTF.

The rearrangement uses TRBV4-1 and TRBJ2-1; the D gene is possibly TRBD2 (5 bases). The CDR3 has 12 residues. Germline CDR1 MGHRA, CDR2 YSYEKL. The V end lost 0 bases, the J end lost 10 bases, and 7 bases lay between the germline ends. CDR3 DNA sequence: TGCGCCAGCAGCCAAGATCCGGGGGAGCAGTTCTTC. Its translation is CASSQDPGEQFF.

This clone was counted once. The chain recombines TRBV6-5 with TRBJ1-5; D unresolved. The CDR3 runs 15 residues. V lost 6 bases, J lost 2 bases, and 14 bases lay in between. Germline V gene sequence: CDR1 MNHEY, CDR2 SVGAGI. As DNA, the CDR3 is TGTGCCAGCAGCCCGGGGTGGGGTGGCAATCAGCCCCAGCATTTT. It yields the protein CASSPGWGGNQPQHF.

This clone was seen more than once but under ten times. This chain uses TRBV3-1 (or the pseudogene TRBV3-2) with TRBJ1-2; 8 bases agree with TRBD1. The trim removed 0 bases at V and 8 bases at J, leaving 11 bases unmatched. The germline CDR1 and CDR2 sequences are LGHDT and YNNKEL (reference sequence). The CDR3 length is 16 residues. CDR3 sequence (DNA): TGTGCCAGCAGCCAAGATTCGGGTTGGACAGGGCAAGGCTACACCTTC. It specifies CASSQDSGWTGQGYTF.

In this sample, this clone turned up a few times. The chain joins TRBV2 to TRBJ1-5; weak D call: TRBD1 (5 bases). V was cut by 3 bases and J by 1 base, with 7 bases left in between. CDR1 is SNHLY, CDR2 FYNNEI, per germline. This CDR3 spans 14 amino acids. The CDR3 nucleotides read TGTGCCAGCAGTGACGGGGGAAGCAATCAGCCCCAGCATTTT. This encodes CASSDGGSNQPQHF.

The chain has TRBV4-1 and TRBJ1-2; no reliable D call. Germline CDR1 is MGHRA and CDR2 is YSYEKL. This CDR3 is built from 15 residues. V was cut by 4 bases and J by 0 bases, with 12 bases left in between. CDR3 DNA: TGCGCCAGCAGCCTTACGTCGAGGACTAACTATGGCTACACCTTC. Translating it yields CASSLTSRTNYGYTF.

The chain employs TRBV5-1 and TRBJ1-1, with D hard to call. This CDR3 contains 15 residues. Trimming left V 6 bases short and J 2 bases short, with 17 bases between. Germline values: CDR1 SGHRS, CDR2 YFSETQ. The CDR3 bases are TGCGCCAGCACTACTGGGCCAGGAACTAACACTGAAGCTTTCTTT. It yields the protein CASTTGPGTNTEAFF.

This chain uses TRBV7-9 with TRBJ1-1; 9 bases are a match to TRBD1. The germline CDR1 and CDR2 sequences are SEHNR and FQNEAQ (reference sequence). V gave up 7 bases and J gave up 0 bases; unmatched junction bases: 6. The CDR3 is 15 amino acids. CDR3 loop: CASTKQGAVNTEAFF. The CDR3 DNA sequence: TGTGCCAGCACCAAACAGGGGGCGGTGAACACTGAAGCTTTCTTT.

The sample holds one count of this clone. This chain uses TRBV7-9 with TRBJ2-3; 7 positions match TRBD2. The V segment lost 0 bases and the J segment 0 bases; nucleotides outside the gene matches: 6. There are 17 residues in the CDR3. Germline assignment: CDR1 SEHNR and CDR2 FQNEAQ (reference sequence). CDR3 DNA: TGTGCCAGCAGCTTAGCTGCCCTCGGGGGGAGCACAGATACGCAGTATTTT. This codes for CASSLAALGGSTDTQYF.

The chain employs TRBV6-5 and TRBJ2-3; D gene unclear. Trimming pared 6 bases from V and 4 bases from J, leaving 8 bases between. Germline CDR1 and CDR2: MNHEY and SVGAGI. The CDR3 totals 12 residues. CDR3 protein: CASRRAPDTQYF. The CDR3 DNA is TGTGCCAGCAGGCGAGCCCCAGATACGCAGTATTTT.

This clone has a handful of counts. In DNA form, the CDR3 reads TGTGCCAGCCGGGCTAGCGTATCAGATACGCAGTATTTT. Encoded protein: CASRASVSDTQYF. The chain combines TRBV7-9 with TRBJ2-3; D is perhaps TRBD2 (6 bases). V was clipped by 8 bases and J by 4 bases, with 13 bases between them. CDR3 length equals 13 residues. The germline gives CDR1 SEHNR, CDR2 FQNEAQ (reference sequence).

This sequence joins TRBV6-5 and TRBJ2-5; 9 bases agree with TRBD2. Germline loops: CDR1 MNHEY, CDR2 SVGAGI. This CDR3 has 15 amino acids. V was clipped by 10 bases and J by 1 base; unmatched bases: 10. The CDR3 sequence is CATTALAGTQETQYF. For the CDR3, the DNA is TGTGCCACAACGGCGCTAGCGGGGACCCAAGAGACCCAGTACTTC.

CDR3 region: CASRTGMNTEAFF. The CDR3, as DNA: TGTGCCAGCAGGACAGGGATGAACACTGAAGCTTTCTTT. V and J are TRBV5-6 and TRBJ1-1; TRBD1 aligns across 7 bases. Trimming at V came to 5 bases and at J to 0 bases, leaving 1 base not matched to a gene. The germline CDR1 and CDR2 sequences are SGHDT and YYEEEE. This CDR3 has 13 amino acids.

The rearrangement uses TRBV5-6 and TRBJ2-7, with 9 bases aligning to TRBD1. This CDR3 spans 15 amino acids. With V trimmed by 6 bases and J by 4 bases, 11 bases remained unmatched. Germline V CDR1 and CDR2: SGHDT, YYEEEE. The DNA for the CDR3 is TGTGCCAGCACCAAAAGGGGGACAGGGCCATACGAGCAGTACTTC. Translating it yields CASTKRGTGPYEQYF.

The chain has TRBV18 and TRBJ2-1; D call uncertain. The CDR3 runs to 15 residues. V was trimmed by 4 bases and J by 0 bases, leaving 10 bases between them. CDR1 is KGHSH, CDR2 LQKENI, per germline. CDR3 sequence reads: CASSLSVSSYNEQFF. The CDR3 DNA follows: TGTGCCAGCTCACTCTCGGTAAGCTCCTACAATGAGCAGTTCTTC.

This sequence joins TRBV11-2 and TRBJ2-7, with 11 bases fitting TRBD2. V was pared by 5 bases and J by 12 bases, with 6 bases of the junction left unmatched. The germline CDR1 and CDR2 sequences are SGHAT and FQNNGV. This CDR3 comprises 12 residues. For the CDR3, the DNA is TGTGCCAGCAGCCCTATAGCGGGGGGGAGGTACTTC. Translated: CASSPIAGGRYF.

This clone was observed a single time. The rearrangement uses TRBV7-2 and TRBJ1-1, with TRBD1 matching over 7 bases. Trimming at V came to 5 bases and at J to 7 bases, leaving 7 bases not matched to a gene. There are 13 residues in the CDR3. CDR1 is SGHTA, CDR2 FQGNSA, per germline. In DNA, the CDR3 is TGTGCCAGCAGCCTGTTCAGGACAGGTGAAGCTTTCTTT. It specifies CASSLFRTGEAFF.

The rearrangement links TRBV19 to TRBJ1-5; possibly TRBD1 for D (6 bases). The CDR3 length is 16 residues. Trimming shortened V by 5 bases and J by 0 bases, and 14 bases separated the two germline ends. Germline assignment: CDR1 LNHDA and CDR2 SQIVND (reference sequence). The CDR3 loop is CASSPGGGGSNQPQHF. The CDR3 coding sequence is TGTGCCAGTAGTCCGGGAGGAGGGGGTAGCAATCAGCCCCAGCATTTT.

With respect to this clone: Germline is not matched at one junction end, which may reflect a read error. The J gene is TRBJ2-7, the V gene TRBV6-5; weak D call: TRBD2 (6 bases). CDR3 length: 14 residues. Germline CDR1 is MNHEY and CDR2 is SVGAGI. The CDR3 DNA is TGTGTCAGCAGATTTAGGGGAGGCGGCTACGAGCAGTACTTC. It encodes CVSRFRGGGYEQYF.

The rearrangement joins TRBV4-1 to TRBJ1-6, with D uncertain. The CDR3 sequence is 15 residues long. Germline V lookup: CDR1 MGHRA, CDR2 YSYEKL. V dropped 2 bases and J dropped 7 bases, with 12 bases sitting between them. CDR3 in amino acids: CASSQLIALNSPLHF. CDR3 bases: TGCGCCAGCAGCCAACTGATAGCCCTCAATTCACCCCTCCACTTT.

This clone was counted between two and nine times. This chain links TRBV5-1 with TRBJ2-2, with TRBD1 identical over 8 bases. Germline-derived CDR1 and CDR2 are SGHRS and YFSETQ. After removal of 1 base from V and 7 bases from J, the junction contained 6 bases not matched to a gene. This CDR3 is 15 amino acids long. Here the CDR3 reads CASSLWQGADGELFF. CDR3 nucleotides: TGCGCCAGCAGCTTGTGGCAGGGGGCAGACGGGGAGCTGTTTTTT. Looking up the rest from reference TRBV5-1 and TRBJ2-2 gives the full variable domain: KAGVTQTPRYLIKTRGQQVTLSCSPISGHRSVSWYQQTPGQGLQFLFEYFSETQRNKGNFPGRFSGRQFSNSRSEMNVSTLELGDSALYLCASSLWQGADGELFFGEGSRLTVL.

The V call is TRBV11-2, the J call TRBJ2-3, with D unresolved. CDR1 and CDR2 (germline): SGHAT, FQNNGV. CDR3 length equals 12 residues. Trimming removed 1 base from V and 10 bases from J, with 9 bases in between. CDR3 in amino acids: CASSLVVSAQYF. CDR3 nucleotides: TGTGCCAGCAGCTTAGTGGTTAGTGCGCAGTATTTT.

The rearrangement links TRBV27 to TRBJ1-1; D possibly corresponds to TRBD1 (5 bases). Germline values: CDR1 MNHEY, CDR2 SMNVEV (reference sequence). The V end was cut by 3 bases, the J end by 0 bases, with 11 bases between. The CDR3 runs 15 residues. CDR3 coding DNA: TGTGCCAGCAGTTTCCAGGGAGGGATGAACACTGAAGCTTTCTTT. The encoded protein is CASSFQGGMNTEAFF.

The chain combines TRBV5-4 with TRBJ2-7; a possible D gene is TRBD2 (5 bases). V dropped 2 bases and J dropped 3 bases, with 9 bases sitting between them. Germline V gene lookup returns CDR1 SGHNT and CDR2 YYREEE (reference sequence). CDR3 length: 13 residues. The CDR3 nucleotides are TGTGCCAGCAGCTTCCCAGAGGGCTACGAGCAGTACTTC. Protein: CASSFPEGYEQYF.

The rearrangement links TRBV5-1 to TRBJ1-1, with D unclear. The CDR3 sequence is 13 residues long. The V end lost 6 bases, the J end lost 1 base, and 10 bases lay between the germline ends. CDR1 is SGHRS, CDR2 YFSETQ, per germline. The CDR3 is CASKADSNTEAFF. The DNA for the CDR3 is TGCGCCAGCAAAGCGGACTCGAACACTGAAGCTTTCTTT.